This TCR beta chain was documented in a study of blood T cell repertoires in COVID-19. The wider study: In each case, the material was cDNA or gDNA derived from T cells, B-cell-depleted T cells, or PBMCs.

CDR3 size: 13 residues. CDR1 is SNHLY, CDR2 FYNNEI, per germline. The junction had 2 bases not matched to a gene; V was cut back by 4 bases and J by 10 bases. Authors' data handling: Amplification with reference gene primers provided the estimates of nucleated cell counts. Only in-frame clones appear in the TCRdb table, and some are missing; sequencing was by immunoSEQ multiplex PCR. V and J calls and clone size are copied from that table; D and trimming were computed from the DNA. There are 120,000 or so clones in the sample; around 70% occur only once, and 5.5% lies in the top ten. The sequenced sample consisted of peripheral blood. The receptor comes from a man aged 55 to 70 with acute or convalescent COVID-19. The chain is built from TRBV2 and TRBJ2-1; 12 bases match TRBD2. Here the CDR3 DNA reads TGTGCCAGCAGTGGACTAGCGGGGGTGGAGCAGTTCTTC. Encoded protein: CASSGLAGVEQFF.